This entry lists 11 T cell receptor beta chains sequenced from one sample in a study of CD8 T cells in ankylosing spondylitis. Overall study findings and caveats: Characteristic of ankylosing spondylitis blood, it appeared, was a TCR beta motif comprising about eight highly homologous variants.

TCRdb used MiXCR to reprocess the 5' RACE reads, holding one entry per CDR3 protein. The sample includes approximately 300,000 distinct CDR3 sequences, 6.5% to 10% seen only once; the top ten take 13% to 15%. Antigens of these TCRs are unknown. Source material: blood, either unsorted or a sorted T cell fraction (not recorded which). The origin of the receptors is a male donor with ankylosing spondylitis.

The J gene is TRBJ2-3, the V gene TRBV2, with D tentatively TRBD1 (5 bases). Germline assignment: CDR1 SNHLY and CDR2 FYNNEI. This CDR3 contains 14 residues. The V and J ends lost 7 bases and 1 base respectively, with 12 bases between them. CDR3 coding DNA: TGTGCCAGCAAGGCAGGGTTAGGCACAGATACGCAGTATTTT. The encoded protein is CASKAGLGTDTQYF.

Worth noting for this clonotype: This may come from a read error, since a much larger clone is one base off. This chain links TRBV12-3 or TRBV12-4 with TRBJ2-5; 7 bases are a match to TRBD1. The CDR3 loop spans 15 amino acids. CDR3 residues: CSSSLRGQLQETQYF. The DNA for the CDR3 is TGTTCCAGCAGTTTAAGGGGACAGTTACAAGAGACCCAGTACTTC.

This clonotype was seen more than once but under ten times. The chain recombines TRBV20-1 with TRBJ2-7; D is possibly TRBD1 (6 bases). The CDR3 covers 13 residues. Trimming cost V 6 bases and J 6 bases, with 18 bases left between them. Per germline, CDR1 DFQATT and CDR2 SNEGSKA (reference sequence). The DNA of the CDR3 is TGCAGTGCACCTCAGGGGACCGCGCGCGAGCAGTACTTC. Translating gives CSAPQGTAREQYF.

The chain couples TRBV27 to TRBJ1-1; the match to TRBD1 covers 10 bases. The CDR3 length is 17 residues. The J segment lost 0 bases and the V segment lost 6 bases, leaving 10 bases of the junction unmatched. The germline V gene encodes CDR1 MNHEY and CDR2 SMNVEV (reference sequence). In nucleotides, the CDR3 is TGTGCCAGCAGCCCGACAGGGGGCTTAATCATGAACACTGAAGCTTTCTTT. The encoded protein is CASSPTGGLIMNTEAFF.

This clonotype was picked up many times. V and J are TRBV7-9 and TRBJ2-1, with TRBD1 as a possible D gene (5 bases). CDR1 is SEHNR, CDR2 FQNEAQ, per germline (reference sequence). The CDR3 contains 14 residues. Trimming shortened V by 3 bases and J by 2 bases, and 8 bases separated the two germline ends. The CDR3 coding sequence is TGTGCCAGCAGCTTCCCAGGGCCCTACAATGAGCAGTTCTTC. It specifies CASSFPGPYNEQFF.

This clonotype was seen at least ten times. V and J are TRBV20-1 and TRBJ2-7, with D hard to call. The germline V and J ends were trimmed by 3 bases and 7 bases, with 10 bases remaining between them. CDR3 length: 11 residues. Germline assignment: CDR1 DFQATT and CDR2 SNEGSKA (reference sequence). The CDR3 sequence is CSASGPREQYF. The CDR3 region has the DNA TGCAGTGCTAGTGGGCCCAGGGAGCAGTACTTC.

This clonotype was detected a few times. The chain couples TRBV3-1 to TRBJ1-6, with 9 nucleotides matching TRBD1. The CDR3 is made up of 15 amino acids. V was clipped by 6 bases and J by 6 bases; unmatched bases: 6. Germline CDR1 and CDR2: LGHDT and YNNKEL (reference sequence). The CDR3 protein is CASSQTGGFNSPLHF. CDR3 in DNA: TGTGCCAGCAGTCAAACAGGGGGCTTTAATTCACCCCTCCACTTT.

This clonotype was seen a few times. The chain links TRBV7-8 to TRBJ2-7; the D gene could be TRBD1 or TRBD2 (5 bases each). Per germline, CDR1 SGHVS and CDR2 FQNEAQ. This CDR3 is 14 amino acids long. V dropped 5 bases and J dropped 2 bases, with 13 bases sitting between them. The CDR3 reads CASSHPGRTYEQYF. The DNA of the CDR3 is TGTGCCAGCAGCCACCCGGGACGGACCTACGAGCAGTACTTC.

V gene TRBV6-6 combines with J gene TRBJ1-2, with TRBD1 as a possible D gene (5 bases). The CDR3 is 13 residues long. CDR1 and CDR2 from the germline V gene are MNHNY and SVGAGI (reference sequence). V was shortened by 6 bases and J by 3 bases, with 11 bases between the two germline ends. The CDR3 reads CASRVGRYYGYTF. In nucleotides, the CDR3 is TGTGCCAGCAGGGTGGGGCGCTACTATGGCTACACCTTC.

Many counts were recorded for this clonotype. The CDR3 DNA reads as TGCAGTGCCCTGATAGCGGGGACTTACAATGAGCAGTTCTTC. Its translation: CSALIAGTYNEQFF. The chain employs TRBV20-1 and TRBJ2-1; 8 bases align to TRBD2. The CDR3 spans 14 residues. The ends lost 6 bases at V and 4 bases at J; junction bases unmatched: 8. CDR1 and CDR2 from the germline V gene are DFQATT and SNEGSKA (reference sequence).

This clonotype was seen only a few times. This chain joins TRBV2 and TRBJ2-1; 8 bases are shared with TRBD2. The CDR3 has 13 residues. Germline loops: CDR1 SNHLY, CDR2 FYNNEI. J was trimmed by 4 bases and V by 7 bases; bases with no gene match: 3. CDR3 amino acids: CASKLAAYNEQFF. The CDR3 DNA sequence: TGTGCCAGCAAACTAGCGGCATACAATGAGCAGTTCTTC.